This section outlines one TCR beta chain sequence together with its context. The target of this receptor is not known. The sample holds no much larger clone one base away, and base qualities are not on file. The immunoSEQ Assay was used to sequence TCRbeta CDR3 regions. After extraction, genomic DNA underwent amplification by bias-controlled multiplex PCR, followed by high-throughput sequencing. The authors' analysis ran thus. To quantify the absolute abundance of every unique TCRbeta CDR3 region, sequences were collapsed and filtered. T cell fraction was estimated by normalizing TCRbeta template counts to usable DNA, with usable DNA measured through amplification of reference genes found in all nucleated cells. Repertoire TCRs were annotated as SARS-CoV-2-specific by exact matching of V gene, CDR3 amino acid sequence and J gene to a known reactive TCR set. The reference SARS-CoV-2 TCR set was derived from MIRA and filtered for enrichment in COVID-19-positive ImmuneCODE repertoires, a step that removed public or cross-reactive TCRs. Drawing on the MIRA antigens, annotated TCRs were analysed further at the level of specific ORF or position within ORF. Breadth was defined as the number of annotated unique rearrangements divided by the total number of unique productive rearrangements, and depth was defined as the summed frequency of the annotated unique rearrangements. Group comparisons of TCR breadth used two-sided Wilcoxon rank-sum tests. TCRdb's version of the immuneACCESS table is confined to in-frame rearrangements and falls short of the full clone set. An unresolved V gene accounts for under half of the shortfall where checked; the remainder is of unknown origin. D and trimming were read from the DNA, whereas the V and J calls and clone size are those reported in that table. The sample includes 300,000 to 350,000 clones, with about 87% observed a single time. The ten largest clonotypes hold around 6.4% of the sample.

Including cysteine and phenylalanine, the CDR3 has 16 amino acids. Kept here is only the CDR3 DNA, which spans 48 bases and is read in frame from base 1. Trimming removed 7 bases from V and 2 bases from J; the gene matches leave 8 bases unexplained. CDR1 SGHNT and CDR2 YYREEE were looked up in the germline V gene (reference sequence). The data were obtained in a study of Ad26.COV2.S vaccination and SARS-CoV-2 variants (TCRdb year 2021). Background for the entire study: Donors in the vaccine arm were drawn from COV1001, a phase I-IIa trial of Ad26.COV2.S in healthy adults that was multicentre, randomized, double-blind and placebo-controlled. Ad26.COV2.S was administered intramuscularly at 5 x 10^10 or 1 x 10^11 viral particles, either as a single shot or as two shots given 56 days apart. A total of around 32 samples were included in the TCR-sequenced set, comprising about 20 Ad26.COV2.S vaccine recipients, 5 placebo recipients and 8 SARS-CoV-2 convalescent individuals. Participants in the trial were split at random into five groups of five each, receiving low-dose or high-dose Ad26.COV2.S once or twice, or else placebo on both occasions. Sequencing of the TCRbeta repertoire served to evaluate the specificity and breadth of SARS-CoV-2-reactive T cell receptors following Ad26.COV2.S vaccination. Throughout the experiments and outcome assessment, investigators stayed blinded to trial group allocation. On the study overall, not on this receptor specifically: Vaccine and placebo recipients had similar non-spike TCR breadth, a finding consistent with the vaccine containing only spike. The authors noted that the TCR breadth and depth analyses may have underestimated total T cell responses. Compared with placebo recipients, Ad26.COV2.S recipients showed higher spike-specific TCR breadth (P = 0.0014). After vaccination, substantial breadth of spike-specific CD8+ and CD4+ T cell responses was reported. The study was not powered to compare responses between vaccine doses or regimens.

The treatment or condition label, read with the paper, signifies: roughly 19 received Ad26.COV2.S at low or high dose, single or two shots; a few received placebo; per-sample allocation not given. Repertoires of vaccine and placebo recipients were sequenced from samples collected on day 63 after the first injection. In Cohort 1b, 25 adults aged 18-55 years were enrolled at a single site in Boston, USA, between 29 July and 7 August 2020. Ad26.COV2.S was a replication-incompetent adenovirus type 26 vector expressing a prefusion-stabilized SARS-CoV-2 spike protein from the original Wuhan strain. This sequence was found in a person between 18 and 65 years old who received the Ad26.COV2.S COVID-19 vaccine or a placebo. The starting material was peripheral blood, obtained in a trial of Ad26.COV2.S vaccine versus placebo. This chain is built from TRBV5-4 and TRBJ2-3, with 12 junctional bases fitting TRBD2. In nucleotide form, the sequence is TGTGCCAGCGCGAAAAGACTAGCGGGGGTCACAGATACGCAGTATTTT. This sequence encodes CASAKRLAGVTDTQYF.